This TCR beta chain emerged from a study of CD8 T cells in Susac syndrome (dated by TCRdb to the late 2010s). Context from the whole study: The study used repertoire sequencing to test whether antigen drove CD8+ T cell activation and differentiation in Susac syndrome. The study compared CD8+ T cell repertoire clonality among roughly 12 healthy donors, approximately 14 Susac syndrome patients and roughly 16 multiple sclerosis patients. Overall study results and their limits: The TCR sequencing and HLA analysis was acknowledged to have included a relatively small number of individuals.

Germline trimming: 8 bases from V, 4 bases from J; junction bases outside gene matches: 10. CDR1 KGHDR and CDR2 SFDVKD are derived from the germline V gene. From its cysteine to its phenylalanine, the CDR3 spans 15 amino acids. Only CDR3 DNA remains: 45 bases, in frame from the first base. In regard to this clonotype: The specificity of this receptor is unknown. Base quality data are lacking; no much larger clone is found one base away.

Peripheral blood CD8+ and CD4+ T cells from healthy donors, Susac syndrome patients and multiple sclerosis patients were profiled by high-throughput TCR beta sequencing. Treatment-naive patients with stable or active relapsing-remitting disease fulfilling revised McDonald criteria were used as multiple sclerosis controls. Bulk CD8+ and CD4+ T cells were purified magnetically by negative isolation, whereas CD8+ TEMRA cells were enriched by FACS. Blood was drawn into EDTA tubes, processed within 24 hours, and PBMCs were isolated by density gradient centrifugation. PBMCs intended for TCR sequencing were cryopreserved in liquid nitrogen and were subsequently thawed in a 37 degrees C water bath. The sorted or isolated CD4+, CD8+ and CD8+ TEMRA cells reached a purity of at least 90%. RNA was extracted using the RNeasy kit, and roughly 0.5 to 1 ug of the RNA was reverse transcribed with random hexamers. The immunoSEQ multiplex PCR assay, which covers 54 Vbeta and 13 Jbeta segments, was used to amplify TCR beta CDR3 regions. PCR amplification bias was corrected by using a synthetic template baseline for primer optimization and computational correction. The original methods were these. Reads were annotated to V, D and J genes per IMGT and analyzed with immunoSEQ Analyzer, keeping only productive sequences. Clonality was calculated as one minus the Shannon entropy normalized by log2 of the number of productive unique sequences. For each patient and control, public and private clones were evaluated among the 100 most prevalent clones. A clone was defined as Susac-specific if it was absent from the healthy and MS cohorts, from 1052 published viral clones and from other ImmuneACCESS disease sequences. Starting from the raw public reads, TCRdb applied fastp trimming at Q25, assembled clones with MiXCR and retained in-frame beta chains. Rows are unified per CDR3 protein, each entry keeping the most common DNA and genes. These V and J calls rely on TCRdb rather than the paper's analysis. The sample table lists about 300,000 distinct CDR3 sequences, 65% to 90% of them with a count of one. The ten largest clones add up to roughly 0.21% of the sample.

The sequence is built from TRBV24-1 and TRBJ1-2; 9 of the junction bases match TRBD1. Sequenced: CD8+ T cells from PBMCs. The clonotype originates from a human donor with multiple sclerosis. CDR3 sequence: CATKRRQGGIYGYTF. Read as DNA, the sequence is TGTGCCACCAAACGGCGACAGGGGGGAATCTATGGCTACACCTTC.